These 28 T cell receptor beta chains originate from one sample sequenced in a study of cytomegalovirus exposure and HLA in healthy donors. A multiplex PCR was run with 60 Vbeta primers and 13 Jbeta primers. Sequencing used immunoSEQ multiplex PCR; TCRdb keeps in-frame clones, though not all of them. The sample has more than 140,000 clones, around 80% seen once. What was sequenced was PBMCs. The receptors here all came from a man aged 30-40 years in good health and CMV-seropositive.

Here the CDR3 reads CSVDAGSETQYF. As DNA, the CDR3 is TGCAGCGTTGACGCGGGCTCGGAGACCCAGTACTTC. This chain joins TRBV29-1 and TRBJ2-5; a weak D match, TRBD2 (5 bases). The CDR3 has 12 residues. V lost 3 bases to trimming and J lost 5 bases, with 10 bases between them. From germline, CDR1 is SQVTM and CDR2 ANQGSEA.

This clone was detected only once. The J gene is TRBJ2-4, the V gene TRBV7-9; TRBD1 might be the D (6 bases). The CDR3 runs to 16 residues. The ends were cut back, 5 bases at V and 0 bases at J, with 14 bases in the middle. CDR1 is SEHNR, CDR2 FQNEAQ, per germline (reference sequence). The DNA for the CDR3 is TGTGCCAGCAGCCCTGGACAGACCCTAGCCAAAAACATTCAGTACTTC. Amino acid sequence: CASSPGQTLAKNIQYF.

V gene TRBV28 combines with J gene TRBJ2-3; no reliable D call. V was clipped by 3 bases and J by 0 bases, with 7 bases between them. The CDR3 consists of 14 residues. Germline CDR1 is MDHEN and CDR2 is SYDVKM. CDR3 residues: CASSLLRSTDTQYF. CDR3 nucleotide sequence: TGTGCCAGCAGTTTGCTCCGGAGCACAGATACGCAGTATTTT.

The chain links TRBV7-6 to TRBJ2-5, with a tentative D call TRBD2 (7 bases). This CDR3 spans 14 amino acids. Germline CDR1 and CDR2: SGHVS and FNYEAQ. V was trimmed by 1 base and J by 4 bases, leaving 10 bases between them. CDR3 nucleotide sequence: TGTGCCAGCAGCTTAGGGGGGGGGCCAGAGACCCAGTACTTC. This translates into CASSLGGGPETQYF.

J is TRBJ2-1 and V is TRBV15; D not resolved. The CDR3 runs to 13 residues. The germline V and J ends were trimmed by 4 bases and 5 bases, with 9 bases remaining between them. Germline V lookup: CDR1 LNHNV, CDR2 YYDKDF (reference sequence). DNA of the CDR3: TGTGCCACCAGCACTAGGAGCAACAATGAGCAGTTCTTC. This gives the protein CATSTRSNNEQFF.

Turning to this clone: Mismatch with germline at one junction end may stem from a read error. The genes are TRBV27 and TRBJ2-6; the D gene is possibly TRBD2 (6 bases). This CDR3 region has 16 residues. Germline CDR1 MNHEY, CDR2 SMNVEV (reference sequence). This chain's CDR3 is CASRRDVSSGANGLTF. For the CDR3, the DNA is TGTGCCAGCAGGCGGGACGTTAGCTCTGGGGCCAACGGCCTGACTTTC. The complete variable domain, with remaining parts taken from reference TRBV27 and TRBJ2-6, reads EAQVTQNPRYLITVTGKKLTVTCSQNMNHEYMSWYRQDPGLGLRQIYYSMNVEVTDKGDVPEGYKVSRKEKRNFPLILESPSPNQTSLYFCASRRDVSSGANGLTFGAGSRLTVL.

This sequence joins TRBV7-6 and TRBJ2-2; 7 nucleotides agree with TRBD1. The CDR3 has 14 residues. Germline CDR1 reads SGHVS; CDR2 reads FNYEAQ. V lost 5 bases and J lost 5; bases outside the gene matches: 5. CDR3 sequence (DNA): TGTGCCAGCAGCCTCCTACAGGGGACCGGGGAGCTGTTTTTT. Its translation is CASSLLQGTGELFF.

The CDR3 protein is CASSFGGFGGTQYF. CDR3 nucleotides: TGCGCCAGCAGCTTTGGAGGGTTCGGGGGGACCCAGTACTTC. The V gene is TRBV5-1, the J gene TRBJ2-5, with a weak D call TRBD2 (6 bases). Germline CDR1 SGHRS, CDR2 YFSETQ. The V end lost 2 bases, the J end lost 7 bases, and 15 bases lay between the germline ends. This CDR3 is built from 14 residues.

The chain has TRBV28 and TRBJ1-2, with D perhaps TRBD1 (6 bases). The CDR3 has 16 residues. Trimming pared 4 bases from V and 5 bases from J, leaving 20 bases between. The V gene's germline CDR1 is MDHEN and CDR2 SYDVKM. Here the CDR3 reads CASSWWDTGTLYGYTF. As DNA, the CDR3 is TGTGCCAGCAGTTGGTGGGATACAGGGACGCTATATGGCTACACCTTC.

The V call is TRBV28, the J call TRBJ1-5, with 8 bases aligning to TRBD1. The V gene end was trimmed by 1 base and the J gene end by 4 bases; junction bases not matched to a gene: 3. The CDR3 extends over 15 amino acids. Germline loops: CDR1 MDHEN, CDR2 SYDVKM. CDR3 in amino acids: CASSLSGGPNQPQHF. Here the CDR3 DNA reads TGTGCCAGCAGTTTATCAGGGGGCCCGAATCAGCCCCAGCATTTT.

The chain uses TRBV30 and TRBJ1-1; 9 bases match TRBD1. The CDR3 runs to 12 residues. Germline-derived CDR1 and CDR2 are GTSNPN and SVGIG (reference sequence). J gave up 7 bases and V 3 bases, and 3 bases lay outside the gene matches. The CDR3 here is CAWSNRGLEAFF. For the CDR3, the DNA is TGTGCCTGGAGCAACAGGGGGCTTGAAGCTTTCTTT.

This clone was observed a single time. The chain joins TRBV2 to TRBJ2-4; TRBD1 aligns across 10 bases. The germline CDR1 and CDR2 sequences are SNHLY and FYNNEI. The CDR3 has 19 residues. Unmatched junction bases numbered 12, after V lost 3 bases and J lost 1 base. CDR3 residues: CASSESNPRTGGAKNIQYF. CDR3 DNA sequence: TGTGCCAGCAGTGAGTCAAACCCTAGGACAGGGGGGGCCAAAAACATTCAGTACTTC.

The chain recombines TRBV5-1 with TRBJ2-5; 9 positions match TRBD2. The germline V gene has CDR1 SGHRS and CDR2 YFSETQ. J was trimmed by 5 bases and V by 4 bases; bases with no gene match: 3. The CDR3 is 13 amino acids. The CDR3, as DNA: TGCGCCAGCAGCCTAGGGACTAGCGAGACCCAGTACTTC. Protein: CASSLGTSETQYF.

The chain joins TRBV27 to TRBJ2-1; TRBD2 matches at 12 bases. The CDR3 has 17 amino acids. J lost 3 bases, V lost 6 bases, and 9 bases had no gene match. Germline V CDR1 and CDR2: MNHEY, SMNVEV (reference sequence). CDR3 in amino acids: CASSPSPGLAGYNEQFF. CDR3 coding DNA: TGTGCCAGCAGCCCTAGTCCGGGACTAGCGGGCTACAATGAGCAGTTCTTC.

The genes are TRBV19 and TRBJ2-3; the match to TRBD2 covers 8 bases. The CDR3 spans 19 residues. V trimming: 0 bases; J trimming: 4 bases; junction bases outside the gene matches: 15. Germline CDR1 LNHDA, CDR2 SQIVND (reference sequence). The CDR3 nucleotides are TGTGCCAGTAGTATAGATTCCGGGACTAGGAGGGGGTCGGCAGATACGCAGTATTTT. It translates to CASSIDSGTRRGSADTQYF.

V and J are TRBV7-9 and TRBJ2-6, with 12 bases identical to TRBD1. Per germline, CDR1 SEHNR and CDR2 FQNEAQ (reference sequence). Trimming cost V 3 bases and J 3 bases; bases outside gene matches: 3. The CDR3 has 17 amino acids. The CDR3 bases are TGTGCCAGCAGCTTCGGGGACAGGGGGCGTGGGGCCAACGTCCTGACTTTC. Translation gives CASSFGDRGRGANVLTF. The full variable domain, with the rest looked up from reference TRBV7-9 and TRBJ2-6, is DTGVSQNPRHKITKRGQNVTFRCDPISEHNRLYWYRQTLGQGPEFLTYFQNEAQLEKSRLLSDRFSAERPKGSFSTLEIQRTEQGDSAMYLCASSFGDRGRGANVLTFGAGSRLTVL.

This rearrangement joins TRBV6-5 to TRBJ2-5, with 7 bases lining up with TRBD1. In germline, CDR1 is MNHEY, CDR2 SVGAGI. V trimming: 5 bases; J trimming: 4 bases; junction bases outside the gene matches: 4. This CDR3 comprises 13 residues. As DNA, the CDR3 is TGTGCCAGCAGTACCAGACAGGGAGAGACCCAGTACTTC. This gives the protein CASSTRQGETQYF.

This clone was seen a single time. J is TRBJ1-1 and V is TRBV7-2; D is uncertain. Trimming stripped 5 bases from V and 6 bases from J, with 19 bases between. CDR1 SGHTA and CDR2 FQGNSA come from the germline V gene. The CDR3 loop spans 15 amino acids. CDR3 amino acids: CASSPRTGYRSEAFF. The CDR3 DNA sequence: TGTGCCAGCAGCCCGCGGACGGGGTACCGATCTGAAGCTTTCTTT.

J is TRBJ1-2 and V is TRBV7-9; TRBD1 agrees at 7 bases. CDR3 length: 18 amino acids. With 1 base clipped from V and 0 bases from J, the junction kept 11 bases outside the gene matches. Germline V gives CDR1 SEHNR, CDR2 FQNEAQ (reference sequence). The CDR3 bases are TGTGCCAGCAGCTTAGTGGGACAGCTTGACAGAGCTAACTATGGCTACACCTTC. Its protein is CASSLVGQLDRANYGYTF.

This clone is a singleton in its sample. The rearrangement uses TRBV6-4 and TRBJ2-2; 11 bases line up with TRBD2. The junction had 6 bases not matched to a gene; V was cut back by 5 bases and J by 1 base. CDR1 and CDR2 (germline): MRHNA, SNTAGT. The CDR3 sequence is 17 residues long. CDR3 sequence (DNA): TGTGCCAGCAGTCCGTCTAGCGGGGGGCAGAACACCGGGGAGCTGTTTTTT. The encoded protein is CASSPSSGGQNTGELFF.

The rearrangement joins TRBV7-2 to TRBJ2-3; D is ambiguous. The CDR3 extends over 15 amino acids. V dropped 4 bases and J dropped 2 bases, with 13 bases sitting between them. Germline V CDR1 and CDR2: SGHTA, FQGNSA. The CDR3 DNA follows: TGTGCCAGCAGCTCTTACAGTGCTGACACAGATACGCAGTATTTT. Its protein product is CASSSYSADTDTQYF.

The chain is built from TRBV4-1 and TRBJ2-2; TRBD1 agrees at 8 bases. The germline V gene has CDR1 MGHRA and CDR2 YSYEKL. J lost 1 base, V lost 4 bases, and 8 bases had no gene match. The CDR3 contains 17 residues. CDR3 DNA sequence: TGCGCCAGCAGCCCCTTAGGGACAGGAAAGAACACCGGGGAGCTGTTTTTT. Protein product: CASSPLGTGKNTGELFF.

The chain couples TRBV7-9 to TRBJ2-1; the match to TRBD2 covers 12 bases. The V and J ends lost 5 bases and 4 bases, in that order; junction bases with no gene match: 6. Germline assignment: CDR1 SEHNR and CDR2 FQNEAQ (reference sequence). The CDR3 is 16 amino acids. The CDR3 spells CASSPPLAGGYNEQFF. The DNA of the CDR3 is TGTGCCAGCAGCCCACCCCTAGCGGGGGGGTACAATGAGCAGTTCTTC. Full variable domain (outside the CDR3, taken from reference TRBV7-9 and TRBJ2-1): DTGVSQNPRHKITKRGQNVTFRCDPISEHNRLYWYRQTLGQGPEFLTYFQNEAQLEKSRLLSDRFSAERPKGSFSTLEIQRTEQGDSAMYLCASSPPLAGGYNEQFFGPGTRLTVL.

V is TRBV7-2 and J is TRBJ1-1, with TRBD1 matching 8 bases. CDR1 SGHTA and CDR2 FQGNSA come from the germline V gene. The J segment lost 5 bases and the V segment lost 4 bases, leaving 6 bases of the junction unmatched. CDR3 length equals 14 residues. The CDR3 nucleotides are TGTGCCAGCAGCTCCCAGGGGGCGCCGACTGAAGCTTTCTTT. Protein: CASSSQGAPTEAFF.

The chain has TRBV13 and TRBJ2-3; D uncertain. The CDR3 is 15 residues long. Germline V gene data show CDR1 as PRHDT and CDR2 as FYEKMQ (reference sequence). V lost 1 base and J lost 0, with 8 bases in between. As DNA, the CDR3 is TGTGCCAGCAGCTTAGCGGAGCCAAGCACAGATACGCAGTATTTT. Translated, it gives CASSLAEPSTDTQYF.

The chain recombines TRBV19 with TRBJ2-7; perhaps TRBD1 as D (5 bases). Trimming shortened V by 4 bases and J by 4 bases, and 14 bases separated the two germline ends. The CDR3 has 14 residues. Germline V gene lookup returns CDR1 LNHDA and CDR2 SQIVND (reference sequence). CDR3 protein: CASSKQVHPYEQYF. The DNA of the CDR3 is TGTGCCAGTAGTAAACAGGTTCATCCATACGAGCAGTACTTC. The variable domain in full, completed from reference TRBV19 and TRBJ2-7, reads DGGITQSPKYLFRKEGQNVTLSCEQNLNHDAMYWYRQDPGQGLRLIYYSQIVNDFQKGDIAEGYSVSREKKESFPLTVTSAQKNPTAFYLCASSKQVHPYEQYFGPGTRLTVT.

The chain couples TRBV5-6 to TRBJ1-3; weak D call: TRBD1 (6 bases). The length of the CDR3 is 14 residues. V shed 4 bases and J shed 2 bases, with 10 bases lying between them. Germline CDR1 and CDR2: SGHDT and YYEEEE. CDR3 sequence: CASSRAGAGNTIYF. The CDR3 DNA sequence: TGTGCCAGCAGCCGGGCAGGGGCTGGAAACACCATATATTTT. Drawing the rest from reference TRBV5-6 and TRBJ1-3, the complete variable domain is DAGVTQSPTHLIKTRGQQVTLRCSPKSGHDTVSWYQQALGQGPQFIFQYYEEEERQRGNFPDRFSGHQFPNYSSELNVNALLLGDSALYLCASSRAGAGNTIYFGEGSWLTVV.

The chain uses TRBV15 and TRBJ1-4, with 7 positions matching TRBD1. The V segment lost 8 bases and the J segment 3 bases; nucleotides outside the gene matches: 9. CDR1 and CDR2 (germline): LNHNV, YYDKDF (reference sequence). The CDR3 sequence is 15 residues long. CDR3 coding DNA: TGTGCCACCTCACAAGACAGGGATCCTAATGAAAAACTGTTTTTT. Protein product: CATSQDRDPNEKLFF.